These T cell receptor beta chains were read from a single sample in a study of blood T cell repertoires in COVID-19. Sequenced by immunoSEQ multiplex PCR; TCRdb stores in-frame clones only, minus some. The sample has approximately 200,000 clones, 80% to 90% seen once. Sample: peripheral blood. The receptors originated from a woman aged 45-65 years with acute or convalescent COVID-19. Both conserved end residues are part of each CDR3. Fields, in order: clone size, V gene, CDR3 protein. The listing skips clone size in some rows; elsewhere it reads once, few, many or a size class.

>-|TRBV10-1
CATAGESRANEKLFF
>-|TRBV7-8
CASSVQGDTEAFF
>-|TRBV14
CASSQRERVTQYF
>-|TRBV11-2
CASSLAPNYGYTF
>few|TRBV6-2/TRBV6-3
CASSPLTGGKDYGYTF
>-|TRBV13
CASSFETSGANVLTF
>-|TRBV19
CASSIGTATGELFF
>few|TRBV12-5
CASAAGQVTGELFF
>-|TRBV14
CASSQTGASNEKLFF
>-|TRBV10-2
CASSEQVGREQYF
>-|TRBV14
CASSRQVANTEAFF
>-|TRBV10-3
CATRGDGYYEQYF
>once|TRBV6-2/TRBV6-3
CASSPGTRSSYEQYF
>few|TRBV18
CASSPVREVANYGYTF
>-|TRBV5-4
CASRSGEGYTDTQYF
>-|TRBV19
CASMGGGEQFF
>-|TRBV6-5
CASTVGQGAEAFF
>-|TRBV7-3
CASSQGDTGELFF
>-|TRBV12-3/TRBV12-4
CASSPLKRQPQHF
>-|TRBV19
CASNNRGPEEKLFF
>-|TRBV7-2
CASSLALGGDVGYTF
>-|TRBV4-3
CASSQEGSGSSYNEQFF
>-|TRBV25-1
CASSEDRVDGYTF
>-|TRBV11-2
CASSVTGKGLRATEAFF
>-|TRBV7-7
CASSPRSGLTDTQYF
>-|TRBV30
CAWRGESYEQYF
>-|TRBV7-2
CASTIGGQISGNTIYF
>-|TRBV12-3/TRBV12-4
CASSLLTGFGYTF
>-|TRBV6-5
CASSRDSLSSPLHF
>-|TRBV5-3
CARSMERDRVREELFF
>-|TRBV5-4
CASSRAGGAKNIQYF
>-|TRBV11-3
CASRDGQGNTEAFF